This T cell receptor beta chain was obtained from a study of neoadjuvant anti-PD-1 for oral cavity cancer. Points from the study as a whole: With three patients per group, TCR findings need larger cohorts.

Produced via immunoSEQ multiplex PCR; TCRdb's table is partial and in-frame only. The sample contains approximately 68,000 clones, roughly nine tenths of which appear only once. This sample's time point: after neoadjuvant nivolumab, at surgical resection. As regards this clone: Its antigen is currently unknown.

Germline values: CDR1 SGHRS, CDR2 YFSETQ. The ends were cut back, 4 bases at V and 0 bases at J, with 11 bases in the middle. The CDR3 runs to 14 residues. The clonotype originates from a person between 35 and 79 years old with oral cavity squamous cell carcinoma. The chain combines TRBV5-1 with TRBJ2-7; either TRBD1 or TRBD2 may supply D (6 bases each). Sequencing was performed on PBMCs, taken after nivolumab (anti-PD-1) treatment. The CDR3 nucleotides are TGCGCCAGCAGCCGGAGGGGGGCCTCCTACGAGCAGTACTTC. This sequence encodes CASSRRGASYEQYF.